This T cell receptor (beta chain) stems from a study of blood T cell repertoires in COVID-19. Overall study context: PBMCs, B-cell-depleted T cells, or T cells were the source of the cDNA or gDNA that made up the material.

In the study's own analysis: Amplification of reference gene primers provided the estimated nucleated cell counts. The table came from immunoSEQ multiplex PCR; TCRdb's copy has only in-frame clones and leaves some out. The V and J calls and clone size are taken from that table; D and trimming were inferred from the DNA. The table records over 20,000 clones, roughly 90% of them present only once. The germline V gene encodes CDR1 SGHVS and CDR2 FQNEAQ. CDR3 length: 16 residues. With 2 bases removed from V and 5 bases from J, the gap between germline ends came to 13 bases. The specimen was peripheral blood. The TCR comes from a human donor in a cohort sampled during active COVID-19. The chain is built from TRBV7-8 and TRBJ1-6; no firm D call. CDR3 in amino acids: CASSLIGRRDNSPLHF. The CDR3 region has the DNA TGTGCCAGCAGCTTAATTGGCCGGCGGGATAATTCACCCCTCCACTTT.